Reported below is one T cell receptor beta chain. Its antigen is still unknown. This CDR3 is 13 amino acids long. The V gene's germline CDR1 is SGHTA and CDR2 FQGNSA. The libraries of TRB cDNA were prepared using 5' RACE with UMI labels. One entry per CDR3 protein, without DNA, is what TCRdb gives after re-calling the 5' RACE reads. The repertoire table contains 130,000 or so distinct CDR3 sequences. The sorter processed each CD8+ T cell subset in triplicate at 280,000 or so cells apiece. A CD45RO-CCR7+CD27+CD95- profile was what naive CD8+ T cells displayed. The sample comes from a study of CXCR3-negative and CXCR3-positive naive CD8 T cells. Study-level points and caveats: Diversity proved comparably high across both naive subsets and much lower in memory CD8+ cells. Naive CXCR3-positive and CXCR3-negative cells shared similar TRBV-TRBJ usage, unlike memory cells.

This sequence originates from a human donor in good health. Some clones in this sample may be carry-over from other donors' samples. Sequenced material: naive CXCR3- CD8+ T cells from blood. Sample subset: CD45RO-CCR7+CD27+CD95- naive CD8+ T cells lacking CXCR3 (TNR3-). The chain carries TRBV7-2 and TRBJ2-5; TCRdb designates TRBD1, a call that cannot be tested without DNA. This CDR3 is CASSLAPGDRSRF.